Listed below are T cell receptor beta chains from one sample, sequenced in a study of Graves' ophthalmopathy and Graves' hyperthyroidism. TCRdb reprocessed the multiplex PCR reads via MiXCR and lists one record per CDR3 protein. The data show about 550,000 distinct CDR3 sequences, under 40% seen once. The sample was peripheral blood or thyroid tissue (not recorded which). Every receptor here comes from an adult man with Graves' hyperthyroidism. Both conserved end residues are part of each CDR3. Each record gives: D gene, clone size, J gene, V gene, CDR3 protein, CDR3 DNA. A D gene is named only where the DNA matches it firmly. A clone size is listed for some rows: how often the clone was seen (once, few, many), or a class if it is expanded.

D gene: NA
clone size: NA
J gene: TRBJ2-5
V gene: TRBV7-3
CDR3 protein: CASSLRSGVETQYF
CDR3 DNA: TGTGCCAGCAGCCTAAGATCAGGGGTTGAGACCCAGTACTTC

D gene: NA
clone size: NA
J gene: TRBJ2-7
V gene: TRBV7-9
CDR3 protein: CASSTGAGDYEQYF
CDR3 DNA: TGTGCCAGCAGCACGGGGGCGGGGGACTACGAGCAGTACTTC

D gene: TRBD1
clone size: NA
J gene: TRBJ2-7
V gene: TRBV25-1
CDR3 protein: CASSPGTGEFEQYF
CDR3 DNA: TGTGCCAGCAGTCCCGGGACAGGGGAGTTCGAGCAGTACTTC

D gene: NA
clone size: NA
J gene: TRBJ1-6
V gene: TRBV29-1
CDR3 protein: CSVSSGRGSSPLHF
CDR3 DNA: TGCAGCGTGTCTAGCGGGAGAGGGAGTTCACCCCTCCACTTT

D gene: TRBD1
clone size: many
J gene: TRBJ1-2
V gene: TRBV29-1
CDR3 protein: CSVKDPPGGYNYGYTF
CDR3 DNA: TGCAGCGTCAAAGATCCTCCAGGGGGGTATAACTATGGCTACACCTTC

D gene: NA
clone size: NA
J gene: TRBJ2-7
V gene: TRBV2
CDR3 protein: CASTDLALGSYEQYF
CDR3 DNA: TGTGCCAGCACCGATCTAGCGCTAGGCTCCTACGAGCAGTACTTC

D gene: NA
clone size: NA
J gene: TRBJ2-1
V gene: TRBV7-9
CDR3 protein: CASSFSRAADEQFF
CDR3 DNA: TGTGCCAGCAGCTTTTCCCGAGCTGCGGATGAGCAGTTCTTC

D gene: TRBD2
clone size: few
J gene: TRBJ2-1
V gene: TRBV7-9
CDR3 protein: CASSFGSGRRDEQFF
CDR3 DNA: TGTGCCAGCAGCTTCGGCAGCGGGAGGCGGGATGAGCAGTTCTTC

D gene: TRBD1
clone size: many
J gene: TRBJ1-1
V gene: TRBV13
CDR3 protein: CASSSGQGETEAFF
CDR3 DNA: TGTGCCAGCAGCTCGGGACAGGGGGAAACTGAAGCTTTCTTT

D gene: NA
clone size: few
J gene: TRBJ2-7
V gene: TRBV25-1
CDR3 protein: CASSQGLGGGYEQYF
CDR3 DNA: TGTGCCAGCAGTCAAGGACTCGGGGGTGGGTACGAGCAGTACTTC

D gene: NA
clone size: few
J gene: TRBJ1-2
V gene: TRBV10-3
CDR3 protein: CASSDQPVDPRSNYGYTF
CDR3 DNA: TGTGCCAGCAGTGACCAACCCGTGGACCCCCGATCGAACTATGGCTACACCTTC

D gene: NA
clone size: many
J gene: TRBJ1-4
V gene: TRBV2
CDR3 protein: CASSYRTGGEKLFF
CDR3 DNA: TGTGCCAGCAGTTACCGGACGGGTGGGGAAAAACTGTTTTTT

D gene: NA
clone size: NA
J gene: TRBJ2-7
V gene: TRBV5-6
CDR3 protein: CASSLQAGRTYEQYF
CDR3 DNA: TGTGCCAGCAGCCTCCAAGCGGGTAGGACCTACGAGCAGTACTTC

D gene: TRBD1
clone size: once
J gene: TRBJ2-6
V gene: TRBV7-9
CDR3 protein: CASSLRQGARGANVLTF
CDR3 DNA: TGTGCCAGCAGCTTACGACAGGGGGCGAGAGGGGCCAACGTCCTGACTTTC

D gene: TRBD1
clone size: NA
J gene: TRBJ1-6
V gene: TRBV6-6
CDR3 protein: CASSARDRGSNSPLHF
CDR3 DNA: TGTGCCAGCAGTGCACGGGACAGGGGATCGAATTCACCCCTCCACTTT

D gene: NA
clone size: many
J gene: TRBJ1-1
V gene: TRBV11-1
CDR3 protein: CASSLIVGVGTEAFF
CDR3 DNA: TGTGCCAGCAGCTTAATCGTAGGGGTTGGCACTGAAGCTTTCTTT